This passage covers 14 T cell receptor beta chains from one sample sequenced in a study of blood T cell repertoires in COVID-19 (dated by TCRdb to the early 2020s). Library preparation employed the immunoSEQ multiplex PCR assay. TCRdb took over this immuneACCESS table, retaining in-frame rearrangements with V and J assigned. Such tables are incomplete; in checked studies, under half of the missing clones stem from an unresolved V gene, and the remainder is unexplained. This sample holds about 220,000 clones; 90% were observed only once. More than 13% of the sample is in the top ten clones. Sequencing was done on a sample of PBMCs or T cells enriched from blood (not recorded which). The origin of the receptors is a man aged 25-45 years who had been exposed to COVID-19.

The chain is built from TRBV7-2 and TRBJ2-3; 8 bases match TRBD2. The CDR3 loop spans 17 amino acids. CDR1 and CDR2 from the germline V gene are SGHTA and FQGNSA. V trimming: 5 bases; J trimming: 5 bases; junction bases outside the gene matches: 15. The DNA for the CDR3 is TGTGCCAGCAGCCTTCGACGTCCGGGGGGGCCTGGAGATACGCAGTATTTT. Translation: CASSLRRPGGPGDTQYF.

The chain links TRBV14 to TRBJ1-2, with a possible D match to TRBD1 (6 bases). This CDR3 comprises 16 residues. V shed 1 base and J shed 6 bases, with 18 bases lying between them. CDR1 and CDR2 from the germline V gene are SGHDN and FVKESK. This chain's CDR3 is CASSQAYRVADHGYTF. The CDR3 nucleotides read TGTGCCAGCAGCCAAGCTTACAGGGTGGCGGACCATGGCTACACCTTC.

The DNA of the CDR3 is TGTGCCAGCGTCAGGGGTCGAAATTCACCCCTCCACTTT. This translates into CASVRGRNSPLHF. The chain employs TRBV6-5 and TRBJ1-6; possible D gene TRBD1, 6 bases. Germline CDR1 and CDR2: MNHEY and SVGAGI. Trimming removed 8 bases from V and 7 bases from J, with 12 bases in between. The CDR3 is 13 amino acids.

J is TRBJ2-3 and V is TRBV4-2; 11 bases fit TRBD2. Germline lookup yields CDR1 LGHNA and CDR2 YNFKEQ. The J segment lost 0 bases and the V segment lost 2 bases, leaving 7 bases of the junction unmatched. The CDR3 is 18 residues long. In DNA, the CDR3 is TGTGCCAGCAGCCAATACCCGGGACTAGCGGCTAGCACAGATACGCAGTATTTT. Its translation: CASSQYPGLAASTDTQYF.

The chain has TRBV6-5 and TRBJ2-3, with TRBD1 matching 7 bases. The ends lost 7 bases at V and 6 bases at J; junction bases unmatched: 10. The germline gives CDR1 MNHEY, CDR2 SVGAGI. The CDR3 totals 14 residues. CDR3 residues: CASTDEGARDTQYF. The CDR3 DNA reads TGTGCCAGCACCGACGAGGGGGCAAGGGATACGCAGTATTTT.

The chain combines TRBV5-6 with TRBJ2-5; 7 positions agree with TRBD2. The CDR3 has 12 residues. The trim removed 7 bases at V and 5 bases at J, leaving 5 bases unmatched. Germline lookup yields CDR1 SGHDT and CDR2 YYEEEE. The DNA of the CDR3 is TGTGCCAGCGGGGGAGGGGCGGAGACCCAGTACTTC. This translates into CASGGGAETQYF.

The rearrangement uses TRBV5-6 and TRBJ1-1; D remains ambiguous. This CDR3 has 13 amino acids. Germline-derived CDR1 and CDR2 are SGHDT and YYEEEE. Trimming took 4 bases from V and 4 from J, leaving 11 bases between them. In DNA form, the CDR3 reads TGTGCCAGCAGCCCTAGTTCGGTCACTGAAGCTTTCTTT. This translates into CASSPSSVTEAFF.

This chain joins TRBV30 and TRBJ1-5, with 9 bases identical to TRBD1. CDR1 is GTSNPN, CDR2 SVGIG, per germline (reference sequence). The V segment lost 3 bases and the J segment 1 base; nucleotides outside the gene matches: 7. CDR3 length: 16 residues. The CDR3 spells CAWSRLGQGSNQPQHF. Here the CDR3 DNA reads TGTGCCTGGAGCAGACTCGGACAGGGGAGCAATCAGCCCCAGCATTTT.

The chain has TRBV5-1 and TRBJ2-1, with D maybe TRBD1 (5 bases). V lost 4 bases and J lost 8, with 13 bases in between. The germline CDR1 and CDR2 sequences are SGHRS and YFSETQ. This CDR3 has 13 amino acids. The chain's CDR3 is CASSRPQGDEQFF. The CDR3 DNA sequence: TGCGCCAGCAGCCGACCGCAAGGGGATGAGCAGTTCTTC.

The chain carries TRBV13 and TRBJ2-1; 7 nucleotides match TRBD2. The CDR3 is made up of 18 amino acids. CDR1 is PRHDT and CDR2 is FYEKMQ in the germline V gene (reference sequence). Trimming removed 5 bases from V and 3 bases from J; junction bases left unmatched: 16. For the CDR3, the DNA is TGTGCCAGCAGCCCCCTCCTCGGGGAGCGGGGCAACTACAATGAGCAGTTCTTC. Translating gives CASSPLLGERGNYNEQFF.

This clone was detected only a few times. The rearrangement uses TRBV5-1 and TRBJ1-5, with a tentative D call TRBD1 (6 bases). This CDR3 has 15 residues. The germline V gene has CDR1 SGHRS and CDR2 YFSETQ. Deletions cut 4 bases from V and 1 base from J, with 12 bases between. CDR3 nucleotides: TGCGCCAGCAGCCCAGGACAGCTCAGCAATCAGCCCCAGCATTTT. It specifies CASSPGQLSNQPQHF.

The sample holds one count of this clone. This rearrangement joins TRBV6-1 to TRBJ1-5, with D uncertain. Trimming removed 4 bases from V and 4 bases from J, with 20 bases in between. The CDR3 sequence is 17 residues long. The germline V gene has CDR1 MNHNS and CDR2 SASEGT. The CDR3 nucleotides read TGTGCCAGCAGTGGAGGTTTTTCACTGACCAAGAATCAGCCCCAGCATTTT. It is translated as CASSGGFSLTKNQPQHF.

This sequence joins TRBV11-1 and TRBJ2-1; 7 bases line up with TRBD1. The CDR3 is 16 amino acids. Germline assignment: CDR1 SGHAT and CDR2 FQDESV (reference sequence). V was pared by 2 bases and J by 4 bases, with 8 bases of the junction left unmatched. Written as DNA, the CDR3 is TGTGCCAGCAGCTTACTGACAGGGCGCGATTACAATGAGCAGTTCTTC. Its translation: CASSLLTGRDYNEQFF.

This sequence joins TRBV27 and TRBJ1-2; 7 positions match TRBD1. The V gene end was trimmed by 3 bases and the J gene end by 8 bases; junction bases not matched to a gene: 9. Germline CDR1 and CDR2: MNHEY and SMNVEV (reference sequence). This CDR3 contains 14 residues. CDR3 DNA: TGTGCCAGCAGTTTGTCCTCGACAGGGAACGGCTACACCTTC. Translation gives CASSLSSTGNGYTF.